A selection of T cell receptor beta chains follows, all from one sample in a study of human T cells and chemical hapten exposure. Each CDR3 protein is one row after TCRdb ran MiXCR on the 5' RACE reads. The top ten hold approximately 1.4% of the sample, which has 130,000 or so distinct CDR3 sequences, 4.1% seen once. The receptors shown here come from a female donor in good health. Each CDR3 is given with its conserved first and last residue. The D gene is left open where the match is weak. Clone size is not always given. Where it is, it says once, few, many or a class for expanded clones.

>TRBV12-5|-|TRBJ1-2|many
CASGLGRQNYGYTF
TGTGCTAGTGGTCTCGGAAGGCAGAACTATGGCTACACCTTC
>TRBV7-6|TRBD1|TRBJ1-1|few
CASRPRQGRNTEAFF
TGTGCCAGCAGGCCAAGACAGGGGAGGAACACTGAAGCTTTCTTT
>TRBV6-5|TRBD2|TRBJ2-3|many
CASSGFSAGGTDTQYF
TGTGCCAGCAGTGGTTTTTCGGCGGGGGGGACAGATACGCAGTATTTT
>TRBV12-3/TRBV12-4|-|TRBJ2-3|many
CASSTSFRASFNTDTQYF
TGTGCCAGCAGTACCTCATTTCGGGCTTCTTTTAACACAGATACGCAGTATTTT
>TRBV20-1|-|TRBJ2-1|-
CSVRDTVRWEQFF
TGCAGTGTCCGGGACACCGTACGTTGGGAGCAGTTCTTC
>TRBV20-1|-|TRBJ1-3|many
CSARDREGGNTIYF
TGCAGTGCTAGAGATCGGGAGGGCGGAAACACCATATATTTT
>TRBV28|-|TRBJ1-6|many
CASSSQFNSPLHF
TGTGCCAGCAGTTCTCAGTTTAATTCACCCCTCCACTTT
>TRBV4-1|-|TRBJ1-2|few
CASSHPPQRNYGYTF
TGCGCCAGCAGCCACCCCCCCCAGCGGAACTATGGCTACACCTTC
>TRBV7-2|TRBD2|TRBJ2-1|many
CASSLMVGGAYNEQFF
TGTGCCAGCAGCTTAATGGTCGGGGGGGCGTACAATGAGCAGTTCTTC
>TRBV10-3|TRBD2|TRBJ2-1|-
CAISAAGGYNEQFF
TGTGCCATCAGTGCAGCGGGGGGCTACAATGAGCAGTTCTTC
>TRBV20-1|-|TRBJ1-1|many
CSARLSGTNTEAFF
TGCAGTGCTAGGTTGTCCGGTACGAACACTGAAGCTTTCTTT
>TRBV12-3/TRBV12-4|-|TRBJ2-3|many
CASSFGGARTDTQYF
TGTGCCAGCAGTTTCGGCGGGGCACGCACAGATACGCAGTATTTT
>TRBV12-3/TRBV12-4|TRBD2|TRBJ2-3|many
CASSAFSGGSDTQYF
TGTGCCAGCAGTGCCTTTAGCGGGGGGTCAGATACGCAGTATTTT
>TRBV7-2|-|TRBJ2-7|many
CASRASSEQYF
TGTGCCAGCAGAGCGAGCAGCGAGCAGTACTTC
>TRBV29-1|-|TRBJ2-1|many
CSVAGSSSYNEQFF
TGCAGCGTTGCGGGGTCAAGCTCCTACAATGAGCAGTTCTTC
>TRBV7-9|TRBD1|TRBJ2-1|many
CASSHKRQGLIQVNEQFF
TGTGCCAGCAGCCATAAGAGACAGGGTCTGATTCAGGTCAATGAGCAGTTCTTC
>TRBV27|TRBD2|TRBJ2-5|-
CASGGGKKTQYF
TGTGCCAGCGGGGGGGGTAAAAAGACCCAGTACTTC
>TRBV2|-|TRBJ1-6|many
CASSEAIYNSPLHF
TGTGCCAGCAGTGAAGCGATATATAATTCACCCCTCCACTTT
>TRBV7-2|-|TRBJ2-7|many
CASSPWTVLGYEQYF
TGTGCCAGCAGCCCCTGGACAGTCCTAGGCTACGAGCAGTACTTC
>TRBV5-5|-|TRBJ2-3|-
CASSLTETDTQYF
TGTGCCAGCAGCTTGACGGAGACAGATACGCAGTATTTT
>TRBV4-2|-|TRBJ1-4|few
CASSQLQKDEKLFF
TGTGCCAGCAGCCAACTCCAGAAAGATGAAAAACTGTTTTTT
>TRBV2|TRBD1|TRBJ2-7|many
CASGTGKSYEQYF
TGTGCCAGCGGGACAGGGAAATCCTACGAGCAGTACTTC